Sequencing of this TCR beta chain was carried out in a study of T cells in Graves' hyperthyroidism and ophthalmopathy (dated by TCRdb to 2018 to 2020). Context from the whole study: Peripheral blood samples were taken at initial diagnosis, before any treatment was given. In addition, the study compared T-cell repertoires in thyroid tissue and in blood from roughly 6 Graves' hyperthyroidism patients. To identify TCR V-J signatures that set the groups apart, the researchers used a discovery cohort of approximately 98 patients, made up of 40 to 45 with Graves' ophthalmopathy and about 60 with stable Graves' hyperthyroidism. Following sampling, methimazole starting at 30 mg daily was given to hyperthyroidism patients, and high-dose intravenous methylprednisolone was given to ophthalmopathy patients. The paper describes TCR Vbeta CDR3 sequencing of roughly 130 peripheral blood samples, made up of under 50 ophthalmopathy patients, 70 to 75 hyperthyroidism patients and roughly 17 progressor patients. Whether ophthalmopathy could be predicted prospectively was tested in an independent validation cohort made up of under 20 hyperthyroidism patients plus 17 patients who later progressed to ophthalmopathy. The roughly 99 discovery patients were divided at random into training and test sets in a 7:3 ratio. Broad study findings and their caveats: Sample size was not statistically predetermined, and blinding of investigators to group allocation was not performed. Ophthalmopathy was separated from stable hyperthyroidism by a 13 V-J signature model, with just over 85% sensitivity and approximately 81% specificity obtained in cross-validation and 80%/75% obtained in testing. In validation, progression to ophthalmopathy was predicted by the model with 70.59% sensitivity and 72% to 85% specificity, a median of 6.5 months before onset. Most expanded thyroid clonotypes (frequency above 0.001) were also detected in blood, a finding suggesting that blood repertoires may reflect thyroid immune responses.

V and J lose 0 bases and 12 bases, and a span of 12 bases separates them. CDR1 and CDR2, per the germline V gene, are SGHTA and FQGTGA. The CDR3 runs 13 amino acids, cysteine and phenylalanine included. CDR3 DNA is the only sequence kept; it has 39 bases, read in frame from the first base. The hyperthyroidism patients were between 18 and 65 years old and newly diagnosed, with a disease duration of less than 2 months. Exclusion was applied to patients with uncontrolled infections, other autoimmune diseases, pregnancy or lactation. Diagnoses were established on the basis of clinical symptoms, serum thyroxine and TRAb, thyroid ultrasound, and orbital computed tomography. For progressor patients, blood was drawn at the first diagnosis of hyperthyroidism, before any ophthalmopathy symptoms had appeared. Ficoll-Paque density gradient centrifugation was used to isolate PBMCs from about 9.4 ml of fresh peripheral blood. Progressor patients were initially diagnosed with Graves' hyperthyroidism and developed ophthalmopathy during follow-up. Total RNA was extracted with Trizol reagent, and quality was checked on an Agilent 2100 Bioanalyzer.

The TCR beta CDR3 regions were amplified from RNA transcripts. A first-round RT-PCR of the TCR CDR3 used the HTBI primer set with the Qiagen OneStep RT-PCR kit. The libraries were constructed in a second round of multiplex PCR and then size-selected and purified. Paired-end sequencing of the libraries was performed with 100 bp reads on an Illumina HiSeq2000. From the authors' description of their analysis: SOAPnuke was used to process the raw data, removing reads that contained adapters or uncalled bases, had a mean Phred below 15, or lacked an exact match to the constant primer or identifier. High-quality paired reads were merged using COPE v1.2.5, and each unique nucleotide sequence was defined as a clonotype. MiTCR v1.1 was used to align the clonotypes against IMGT TRBV, TRBD and TRBJ reference segments. Only V-J combinations with frequency above 0.0001, covering 99% to 99.2% of repertoires, were analysed. The TCS score was defined as the ratio of F50 (clonal expansion) to E x V (chaos), calculated using BLOSUM62-based TCRdist between CDR3 peptides within each V-J. Welch's t-statistics and random forest reduced fewer than 550 V-J features to 13, which were used in a naive Bayes classifier (R e1071). Clones were called with MiXCR by TCRdb after fastp trimmed the public reads at Q25, and only in-frame beta chains were retained. Records with the same CDR3 protein are collapsed into one entry carrying the most frequent genes and DNA. TCRdb's processing, not the authors' own work, is the source of the V and J calls. In this sample the table shows roughly 250,000 distinct CDR3 sequences, more than 14% of which occur a single time. The ten largest clones add up to 13% of the sample.

This clonotype showed up many times. What antigen it recognizes has not been identified. The sample holds no much larger clone one base away, and base qualities are not on file. This sequence was found in a woman aged 40 to 55 with Graves' hyperthyroidism that later progressed to Graves' ophthalmopathy. Recombination linked TRBV7-3 to TRBJ2-4; possibly the D gene is TRBD1, per 6 matching bases. Sequencing was done on a sample of blood. The DNA reads as follows: TGTGCCAGCAGCTTAACGACAACAGGGCGTCAGTACTTC. This yields the protein CASSLTTTGRQYF.